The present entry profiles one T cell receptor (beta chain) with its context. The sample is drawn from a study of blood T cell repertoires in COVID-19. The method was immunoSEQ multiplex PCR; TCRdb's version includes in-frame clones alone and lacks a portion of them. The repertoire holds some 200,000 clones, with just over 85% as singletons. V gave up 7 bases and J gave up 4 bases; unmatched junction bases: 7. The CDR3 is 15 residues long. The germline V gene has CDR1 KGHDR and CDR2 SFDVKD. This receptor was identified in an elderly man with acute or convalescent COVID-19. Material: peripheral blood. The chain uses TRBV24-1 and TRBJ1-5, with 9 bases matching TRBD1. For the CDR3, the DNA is TGTGCCACCAGACCAGGACAGGGGCCAAATCAGCCCCAGCATTTT. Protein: CATRPGQGPNQPQHF.